This T cell receptor (beta chain) was sequenced during a study of T cell changes during pregnancy in multiple sclerosis (dated by TCRdb to about 2019). For the study in its entirety: The study examined how the T cell repertoire changed over the course of pregnancy in women with multiple sclerosis.

Libraries were prepared through the immunoSEQ multiplex PCR assay. TCRdb's version of the immuneACCESS table is confined to in-frame rearrangements and falls short of the full clone set. An unresolved V gene accounts for under half of the shortfall where checked; the remainder is of unknown origin. The sample records about 92,000 clones, approximately 92% of which are singletons. The biggest ten clones account for roughly 3% of the sample. Points on this clone: No cognate antigen has been identified for it. Base qualities are not recorded, but no much larger clone differs from it by a single base.

Measured from the cysteine to the phenylalanine, the CDR3 is 14 residues long. Of the read, only the CDR3 DNA is kept; its 42 bases are in frame from base 1. Compared with germline, V lacks 7 bases and J lacks 3 bases; bases without a gene match: 4. The germline V gene specifies MNHNS as CDR1 and SASEGT as CDR2. The chain is made from TRBV6-1 and TRBJ2-7; the junction holds 12 bases that match TRBD2. The receptor's source is a female donor with multiple sclerosis, enrolled in a pregnancy study. Sequencing used peripheral blood, obtained in the first trimester of pregnancy. The nucleotide sequence reads as follows: TGTGCCAGCATTAGACTAGCGGGAGACTACGAGCAGTACTTC. Protein translation: CASIRLAGDYEQYF.